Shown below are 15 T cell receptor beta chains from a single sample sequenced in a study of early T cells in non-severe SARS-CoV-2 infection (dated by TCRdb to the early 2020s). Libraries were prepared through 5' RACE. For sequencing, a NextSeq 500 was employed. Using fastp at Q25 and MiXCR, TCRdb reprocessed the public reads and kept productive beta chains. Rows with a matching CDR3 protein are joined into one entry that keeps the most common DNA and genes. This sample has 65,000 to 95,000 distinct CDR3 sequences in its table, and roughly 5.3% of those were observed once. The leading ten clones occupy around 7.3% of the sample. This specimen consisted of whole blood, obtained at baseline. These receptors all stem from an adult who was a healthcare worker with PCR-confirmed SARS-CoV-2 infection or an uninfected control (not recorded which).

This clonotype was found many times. DNA of the CDR3: TGCAGTGCTTCCACGGGGCAGGTGAACACTGAAGCTTTCTTT. This encodes CSASTGQVNTEAFF. The chain joins TRBV20-1 to TRBJ1-1; possibly TRBD1 for D (5 bases). From germline, CDR1 is DFQATT and CDR2 SNEGSKA (reference sequence). The CDR3 is 14 residues long. Trimming shortened V by 5 bases and J by 0 bases, and 13 bases separated the two germline ends.

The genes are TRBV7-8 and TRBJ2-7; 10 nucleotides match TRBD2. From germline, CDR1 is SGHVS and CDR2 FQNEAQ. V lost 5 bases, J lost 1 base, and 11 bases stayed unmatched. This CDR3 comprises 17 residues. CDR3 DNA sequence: TGTGCCAGCAGCCCGAGGACTAGCGGAAATCCTTCCTACGAGCAGTACTTC. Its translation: CASSPRTSGNPSYEQYF. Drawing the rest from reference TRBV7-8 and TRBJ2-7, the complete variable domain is GAGVSQSPRYKVAKRGQDVALRCDPISGHVSLFWYQQALGQGPEFLTYFQNEAQLDKSGLPSDRFFAERPEGSVSTLKIQRTQQEDSAVYLCASSPRTSGNPSYEQYFGPGTRLTVT.

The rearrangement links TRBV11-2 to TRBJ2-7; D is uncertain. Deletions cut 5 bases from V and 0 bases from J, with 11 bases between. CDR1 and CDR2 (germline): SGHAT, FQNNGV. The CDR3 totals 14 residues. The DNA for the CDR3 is TGTGCCAGCAGCGACCTAGGACGCTCCTACGAGCAGTACTTC. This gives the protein CASSDLGRSYEQYF.

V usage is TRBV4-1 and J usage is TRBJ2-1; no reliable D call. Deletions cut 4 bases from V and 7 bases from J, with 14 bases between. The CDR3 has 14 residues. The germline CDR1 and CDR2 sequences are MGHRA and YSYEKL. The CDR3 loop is CASSPSNSPNEQFF. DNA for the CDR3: TGCGCCAGCAGCCCGTCCAATAGCCCAAATGAGCAGTTCTTC.

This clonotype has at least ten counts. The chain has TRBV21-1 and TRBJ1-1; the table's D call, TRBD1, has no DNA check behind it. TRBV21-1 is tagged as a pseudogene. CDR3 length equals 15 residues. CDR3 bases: TGTGCCAGCAGCCAAAGGGGGGCCACCATGGGAATGGTTTTCTTT. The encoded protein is CASSQRGATMGMVFF.

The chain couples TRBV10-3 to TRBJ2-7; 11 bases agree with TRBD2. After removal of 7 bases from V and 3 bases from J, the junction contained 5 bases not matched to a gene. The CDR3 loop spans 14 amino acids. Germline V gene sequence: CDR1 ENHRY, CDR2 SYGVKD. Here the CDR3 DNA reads TGTGCCATCACTGCGACTAGCGGGGTCTACGAGCAGTACTTC. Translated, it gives CAITATSGVYEQYF.

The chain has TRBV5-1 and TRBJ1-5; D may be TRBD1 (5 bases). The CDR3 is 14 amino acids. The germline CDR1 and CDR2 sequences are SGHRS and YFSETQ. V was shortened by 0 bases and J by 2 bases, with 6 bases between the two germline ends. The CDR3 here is CASSLGGRNQPQHF. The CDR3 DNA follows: TGCGCCAGCAGCTTGGGGGGCCGCAATCAGCCCCAGCATTTT.

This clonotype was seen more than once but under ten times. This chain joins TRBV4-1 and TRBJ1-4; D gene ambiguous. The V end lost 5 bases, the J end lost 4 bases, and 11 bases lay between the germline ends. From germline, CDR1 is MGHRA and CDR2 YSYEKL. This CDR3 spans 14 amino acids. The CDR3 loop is CASSVRLINEKLFF. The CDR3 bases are TGCGCCAGCAGCGTTAGACTGATTAATGAAAAACTGTTTTTT.

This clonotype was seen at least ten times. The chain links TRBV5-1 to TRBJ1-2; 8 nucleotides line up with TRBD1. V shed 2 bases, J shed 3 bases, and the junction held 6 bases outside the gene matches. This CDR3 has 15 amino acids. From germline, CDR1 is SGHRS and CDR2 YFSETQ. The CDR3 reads CASSFLGQVDYGYTF. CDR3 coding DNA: TGCGCCAGCAGCTTCTTGGGACAGGTGGACTATGGCTACACCTTC.

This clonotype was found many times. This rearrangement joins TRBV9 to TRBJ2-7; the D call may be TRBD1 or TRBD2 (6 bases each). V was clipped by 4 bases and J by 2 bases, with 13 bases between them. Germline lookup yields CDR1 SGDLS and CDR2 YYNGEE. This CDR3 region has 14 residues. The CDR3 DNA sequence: TGTGCCAGCAGCCCCGGCCGGGGGCCCTACGAGCAGTACTTC. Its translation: CASSPGRGPYEQYF. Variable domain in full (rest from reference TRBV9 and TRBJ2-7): DSGVTQTPKHLITATGQRVTLRCSPRSGDLSVYWYQQSLDQGLQFLIQYYNGEERAKGNILERFSAQQFPDLHSELNLSSLELGDSALYFCASSPGRGPYEQYFGPGTRLTVT.

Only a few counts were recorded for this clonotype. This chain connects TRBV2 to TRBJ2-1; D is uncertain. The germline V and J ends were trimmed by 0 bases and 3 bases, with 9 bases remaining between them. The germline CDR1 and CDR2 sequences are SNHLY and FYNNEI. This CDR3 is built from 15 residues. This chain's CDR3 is CASSEAETYYNEQFF. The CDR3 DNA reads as TGTGCCAGCAGTGAAGCAGAAACCTACTACAATGAGCAGTTCTTC.

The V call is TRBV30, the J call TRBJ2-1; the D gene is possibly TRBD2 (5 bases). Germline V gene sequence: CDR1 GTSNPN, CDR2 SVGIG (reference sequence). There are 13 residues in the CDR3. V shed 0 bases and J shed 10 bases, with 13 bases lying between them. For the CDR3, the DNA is TGTGCCTGGAGTGTATATCTAGCAGGCGAGCAGTTCTTC. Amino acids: CAWSVYLAGEQFF.

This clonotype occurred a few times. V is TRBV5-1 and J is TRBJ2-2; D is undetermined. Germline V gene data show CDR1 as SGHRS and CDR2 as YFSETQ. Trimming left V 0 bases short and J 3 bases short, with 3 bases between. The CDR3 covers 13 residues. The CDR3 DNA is TGCGCCAGCAGCTTGGCATACACCGGGGAGCTGTTTTTT. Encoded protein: CASSLAYTGELFF.

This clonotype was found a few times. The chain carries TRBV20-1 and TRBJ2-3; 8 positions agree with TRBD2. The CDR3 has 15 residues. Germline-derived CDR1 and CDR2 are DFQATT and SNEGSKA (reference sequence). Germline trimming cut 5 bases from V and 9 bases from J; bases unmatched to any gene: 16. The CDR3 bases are TGCAGTGCTGGCCCCCGGGAGCGGGAGAGGAACACGCAGTATTTT. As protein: CSAGPRERERNTQYF.

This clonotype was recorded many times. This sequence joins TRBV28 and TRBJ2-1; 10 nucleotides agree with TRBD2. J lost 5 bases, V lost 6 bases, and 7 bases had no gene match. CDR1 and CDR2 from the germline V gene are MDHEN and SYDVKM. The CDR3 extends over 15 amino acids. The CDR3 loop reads CASRPSGGPNNEQFF. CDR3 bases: TGTGCCAGCAGACCTAGCGGGGGCCCTAACAATGAGCAGTTCTTC.